Given below is one TCR beta chain in context. Primers included in the PCR were 60 Vbeta and 13 Jbeta primers. The data were produced by immunoSEQ multiplex PCR, yet TCRdb's version contains in-frame clones alone and is incomplete. The table includes 100,000 or so clones, around 15% detected once. This CDR3 is 13 amino acids long. V gave up 1 base and J gave up 5 bases; unmatched junction bases: 4. Germline CDR1 is GTSNPN and CDR2 is SVGIG (reference sequence). The data were taken from a study of cytomegalovirus exposure and HLA in healthy donors. The TCR was taken from a female donor in good health and CMV-seronegative. Specimen: PBMCs. The chain combines TRBV30 with TRBJ1-2, with 7 bases that match TRBD1. The CDR3 loop reads CAWSEQGSYGYTF. The CDR3 DNA sequence: TGTGCCTGGAGTGAACAGGGGTCATATGGCTACACCTTC.